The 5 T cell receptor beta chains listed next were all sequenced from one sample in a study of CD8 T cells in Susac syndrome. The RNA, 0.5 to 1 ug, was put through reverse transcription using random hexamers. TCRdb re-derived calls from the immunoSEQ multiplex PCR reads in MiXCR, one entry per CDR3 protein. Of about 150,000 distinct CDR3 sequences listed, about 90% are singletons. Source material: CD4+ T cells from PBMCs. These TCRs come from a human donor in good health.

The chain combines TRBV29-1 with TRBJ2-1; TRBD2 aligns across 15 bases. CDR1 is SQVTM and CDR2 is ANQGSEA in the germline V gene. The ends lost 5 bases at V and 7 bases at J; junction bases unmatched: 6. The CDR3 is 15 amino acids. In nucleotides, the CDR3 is TGCAGCGTTAGACGGACTAGCGGGAGGGGAAATGAGCAGTTCTTC. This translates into CSVRRTSGRGNEQFF.

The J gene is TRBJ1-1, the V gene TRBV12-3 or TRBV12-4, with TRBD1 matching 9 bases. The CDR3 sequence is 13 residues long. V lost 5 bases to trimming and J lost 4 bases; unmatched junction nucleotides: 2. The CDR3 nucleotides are TGTGCCAGCAGTCCGGACAGGGGCACTGAAGCTTTCTTT. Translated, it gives CASSPDRGTEAFF.

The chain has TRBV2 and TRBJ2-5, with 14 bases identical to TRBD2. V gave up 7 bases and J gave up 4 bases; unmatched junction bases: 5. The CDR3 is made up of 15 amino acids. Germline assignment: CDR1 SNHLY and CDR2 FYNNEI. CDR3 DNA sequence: TGTGCCAGCACCGGGACTAGCGGGAGACGAGAGACCCAGTACTTC. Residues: CASTGTSGRRETQYF. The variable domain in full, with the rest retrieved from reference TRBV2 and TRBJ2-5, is EPEVTQTPSHQVTQMGQEVILRCVPISNHLYFYWYRQILGQKVEFLVSFYNNEISEKSEIFDDQFSVERPDGSNFTLKIRSTKLEDSAMYFCASTGTSGRRETQYFGPGTRLLVL.

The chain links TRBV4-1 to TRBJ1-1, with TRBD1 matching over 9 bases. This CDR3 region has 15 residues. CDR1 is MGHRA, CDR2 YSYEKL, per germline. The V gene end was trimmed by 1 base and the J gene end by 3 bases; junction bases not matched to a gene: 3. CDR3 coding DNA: TGCGCCAGCAGCCAAGTTGGACAGGGGCACACTGAAGCTTTCTTT. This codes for CASSQVGQGHTEAFF.

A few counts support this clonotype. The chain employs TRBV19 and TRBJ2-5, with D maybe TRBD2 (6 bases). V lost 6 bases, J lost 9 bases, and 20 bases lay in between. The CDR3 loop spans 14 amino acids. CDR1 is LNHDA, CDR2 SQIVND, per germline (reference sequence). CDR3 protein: CASRPLPTWGAQYF. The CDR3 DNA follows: TGTGCCAGTAGGCCCCTCCCCACCTGGGGGGCCCAGTACTTC.